The 29 T cell receptor beta chains listed next were all sequenced from one sample in a study of T cells expressing NK-cell markers. TCRdb re-called the 5' RACE reads, yielding one record per CDR3 amino acid sequence without DNA. The sample includes about 260,000 distinct CDR3 sequences. The sample comprised blood T cells: a sorted CD56 or NKG2C T cell subset, CD4+ or CD8+ T cells, or bulk PBMC T cells (not recorded which). Receptors originate from a woman between 18 and 70 years old in good health.

The V call is TRBV2, the J call TRBJ2-1; TCRdb lists TRBD1, though no DNA is available to test this call. The CDR3 contains 13 residues. Germline CDR1 is SNHLY and CDR2 is FYNNEI. The CDR3 loop reads CASRGDTYNEQFF.

The rearrangement joins TRBV7-6 to TRBJ2-1; the TCRdb call, TRBD1, lacks DNA for checking. The CDR3 is made up of 21 amino acids. Germline V gene data show CDR1 as SGHVS and CDR2 as FNYEAQ. The CDR3 reads CASSRRGDRGRDRQVNNEQFF.

CDR3 residues: CASTLRGLVGNEQFF. This rearrangement joins TRBV12-3 or TRBV12-4 to TRBJ2-1; the TRBD2 assignment by TCRdb is unverifiable without DNA. CDR3 length: 15 residues.

The V gene is TRBV20-1, the J gene TRBJ2-1; TCRdb outputs TRBD2, but without DNA this stays unchecked. Germline V gives CDR1 DFQATT, CDR2 SNEGSKA (reference sequence). The CDR3 consists of 13 residues. CDR3 region: CSAKGLAGGEQFF.

The chain couples TRBV20-1 to TRBJ2-2; TCRdb selects TRBD1, and the lack of DNA leaves this call unchecked. From germline, CDR1 is DFQATT and CDR2 SNEGSKA (reference sequence). The CDR3 contains 16 residues. CDR3 protein: CSARDPGPGGTGELFF.

The chain recombines TRBV20-1 with TRBJ1-2; TCRdb selects TRBD1, and the lack of DNA leaves this call unchecked. There are 13 residues in the CDR3. The germline gives CDR1 DFQATT, CDR2 SNEGSKA (reference sequence). The chain's CDR3 is CSARDQTDNGYTF.

This chain connects TRBV20-1 to TRBJ2-1; the TCRdb D gene call, TRBD2, has no DNA to confirm it. In germline, CDR1 is DFQATT, CDR2 SNEGSKA (reference sequence). This CDR3 comprises 14 residues. CDR3 loop: CSTPPGGSYNEQFF.

The chain joins TRBV4-3 to TRBJ1-5; TCRdb calls TRBD1, which cannot be checked without DNA. The CDR3 is made up of 15 amino acids. Looked up from germline, CDR1 is LGHNA and CDR2 is YSLEER. CDR3 residues: CASSQVPYSNQPQHF.

V is TRBV2 and J is TRBJ1-1; TCRdb selects TRBD1, and the lack of DNA leaves this call unchecked. CDR1 is SNHLY and CDR2 is FYNNEI in the germline V gene. The CDR3 runs to 14 residues. CDR3 protein: CASAGDRRNTEAFF. Together with reference TRBV2 and TRBJ1-1, the CDR3 gives the full variable domain: EPEVTQTPSHQVTQMGQEVILRCVPISNHLYFYWYRQILGQKVEFLVSFYNNEISEKSEIFDDQFSVERPDGSNFTLKIRSTKLEDSAMYFCASAGDRRNTEAFFGQGTRLTVV.

V usage is TRBV7-2 and J usage is TRBJ2-5; lacking DNA, the TRBD2 call made by TCRdb goes unchecked. The CDR3 length is 15 residues. Germline CDR1 SGHTA, CDR2 FQGNSA. The CDR3 protein is CASSPPGVLRETQYF.

The V and J genes are TRBV10-1 and TRBJ1-1; TCRdb designates TRBD1, a call that cannot be tested without DNA. Germline CDR1 WNHNN, CDR2 SYGVQD (reference sequence). This CDR3 comprises 13 residues. The CDR3 is CASTQAMGTEAFF.

V is TRBV14 and J is TRBJ1-1. The CDR3 length is 14 residues. Germline lookup yields CDR1 SGHDN and CDR2 FVKESK. The CDR3 region is CASRGTLRNTEAFF.

This chain joins TRBV29-1 and TRBJ1-5; lacking DNA, the TRBD1 call made by TCRdb goes unchecked. CDR3 length: 14 amino acids. CDR1 and CDR2 from the germline V gene are SQVTM and ANQGSEA. The CDR3 sequence: CSIFGTVSNQPQHF.

This CDR3 is CASSVLAGGTGELFF. The J gene is TRBJ2-2, the V gene TRBV7-2; TCRdb's assignment of TRBD2 cannot be checked, as there is no DNA. CDR1 is SGHTA and CDR2 is FQGNSA in the germline V gene. CDR3 length: 15 residues. The entire variable domain, with the rest obtained from reference TRBV7-2 and TRBJ2-2, is as follows: GAGVSQSPSNKVTEKGKDVELRCDPISGHTALYWYRQSLGQGLEFLIYFQGNSAPDKSGLPSDRFSAERTGGSVSTLTIQRTQQEDSAVYLCASSVLAGGTGELFFGEGSRLTVL.

This chain joins TRBV9 and TRBJ2-1; TCRdb proposes TRBD2, but this gene call is untestable without DNA. Per germline, CDR1 SGDLS and CDR2 YYNGEE. The CDR3 consists of 15 residues. The CDR3 loop reads CASSVGGGKYNEQFF.

V and J are TRBV9 and TRBJ2-2; TCRdb calls TRBD2, which cannot be checked without DNA. Germline loops: CDR1 SGDLS, CDR2 YYNGEE. The length of the CDR3 is 18 residues. The CDR3 protein is CASSSRGTGIGRTGELFF.

The chain uses TRBV4-2 and TRBJ2-5; the TCRdb D gene call, TRBD2, has no DNA to confirm it. The germline V gene has CDR1 LGHNA and CDR2 YNFKEQ. This CDR3 spans 17 amino acids. The CDR3 sequence: CASSPSRSLASEETQYF.

This sequence joins TRBV3-1 and TRBJ2-3; TCRdb's assignment of TRBD2 cannot be checked, as there is no DNA. Germline V lookup: CDR1 LGHDT, CDR2 YNNKEL (reference sequence). This CDR3 spans 20 amino acids. The CDR3 protein is CASSPQGGWTSGALTDTQYF.

The chain joins TRBV7-2 to TRBJ2-5; TCRdb returns TRBD1, unconfirmable since there is no DNA. CDR3 size: 15 residues. Germline CDR1 and CDR2: SGHTA and FQGNSA. The CDR3 region is CASSLEAGAQETQYF.

The gene calls are TRBV5-1 and TRBJ2-2. Per germline, CDR1 SGHRS and CDR2 YFSETQ. The CDR3 is 13 residues long. The CDR3 protein is CASSLVGNGELFF.

The genes are TRBV20-1 and TRBJ2-1; the TCRdb D gene call, TRBD2, has no DNA to confirm it. Germline values: CDR1 DFQATT, CDR2 SNEGSKA (reference sequence). The CDR3 has 13 residues. The CDR3 is CSACSGRADEQFF.

The chain recombines TRBV20-1 with TRBJ2-1; TCRdb selects TRBD1, and the lack of DNA leaves this call unchecked. The CDR3 has 16 amino acids. The germline V gene encodes CDR1 DFQATT and CDR2 SNEGSKA (reference sequence). The CDR3 sequence is CSAEAGVLSSYNEQFF.

The V gene is TRBV11-2, the J gene TRBJ2-2; TCRdb picks TRBD2, but there is no DNA to check that call. There are 17 residues in the CDR3. Germline CDR1 SGHAT, CDR2 FQNNGV. CDR3 sequence: CASSPHPTAVNTGELFF.

The chain carries TRBV7-2 and TRBJ2-2; the D call of TRBD1 rests on TCRdb alone, since no DNA is present to check it. The germline gives CDR1 SGHTA, CDR2 FQGNSA. This CDR3 comprises 17 residues. This CDR3 reads CASSLFEGTVNTGELFF.

The chain carries TRBV28 and TRBJ2-1; without DNA, the TCRdb call of TRBD2 cannot be checked. The germline CDR1 and CDR2 sequences are MDHEN and SYDVKM. The CDR3 totals 16 residues. The CDR3 loop reads CASSFGGEGLAGAQFF. The complete variable domain, with remaining parts taken from reference TRBV28 and TRBJ2-1, reads DVKVTQSSRYLVKRTGEKVFLECVQDMDHENMFWYRQDPGLGLRLIYFSYDVKMKEKGDIPEGYSVSREKKERFSLILESASTNQTSMYLCASSFGGEGLAGAQFFGPGTRLTVL.

The V call is TRBV7-2, the J call TRBJ1-5; the TRBD1 assignment by TCRdb is unverifiable without DNA. The CDR3 is 15 residues long. Germline V gives CDR1 SGHTA, CDR2 FQGNSA. CDR3 protein: CASSLGTTNNQPQHF.

V usage is TRBV29-1 and J usage is TRBJ1-4. This CDR3 is built from 13 residues. Per the germline V gene, CDR1 is SQVTM and CDR2 is ANQGSEA. The CDR3 sequence: CAFPQGPNEKLFF.

The chain uses TRBV4-3 and TRBJ1-2; checking the TCRdb D call of TRBD1 is not possible without DNA. CDR1 is LGHNA, CDR2 YSLEER, per germline. This CDR3 region has 16 residues. Here the CDR3 reads CASRHTGTGWFRGYTF.

The chain carries TRBV7-2 and TRBJ1-6. Germline values: CDR1 SGHTA, CDR2 FQGNSA. The CDR3 runs 13 residues. CDR3 region: CASSLIDNSPLHF. The full variable domain, with the rest looked up from reference TRBV7-2 and TRBJ1-6, is GAGVSQSPSNKVTEKGKDVELRCDPISGHTALYWYRQSLGQGLEFLIYFQGNSAPDKSGLPSDRFSAERTGGSVSTLTIQRTQQEDSAVYLCASSLIDNSPLHFGNGTRLTVT.